This TCR beta chain was found in a study of blood T cells in healthy people across ages. General study findings and limits: Observed TCR beta diversity per million T cells went down as age went up. This fall followed a roughly linear course with age. Calculation of diversity from one million T cells yielded estimates considered to be underestimates. Greater diversity and more naive CD4+ cells were seen in long-lived donors than in aged donors.

Germline values: CDR1 LGHNA, CDR2 YNFKEQ. The CDR3 spans 15 residues. V gave up 1 base and J gave up 6 bases; unmatched junction bases: 3. Comment on this clonotype: Antigen: not known.

Using a J-beta primer mix together with a sample-barcoded 5' primer, a second PCR was run for roughly 6 to 11 cycles. One entry per CDR3 protein, called by TCRdb with MiXCR from the 5' RACE reads. The table includes 600,000 to 650,000 distinct CDR3 sequences, under 65% detected once. The chain links TRBV4-2 to TRBJ1-5; 10 positions match TRBD1. The source is a man aged 60 to 69 in good health. Material for sequencing was blood. CDR3: CASSQGQGAIQPQHF. In DNA, the CDR3 is TGTGCCAGCAGCCAAGGACAGGGGGCTATTCAGCCCCAGCATTTT.